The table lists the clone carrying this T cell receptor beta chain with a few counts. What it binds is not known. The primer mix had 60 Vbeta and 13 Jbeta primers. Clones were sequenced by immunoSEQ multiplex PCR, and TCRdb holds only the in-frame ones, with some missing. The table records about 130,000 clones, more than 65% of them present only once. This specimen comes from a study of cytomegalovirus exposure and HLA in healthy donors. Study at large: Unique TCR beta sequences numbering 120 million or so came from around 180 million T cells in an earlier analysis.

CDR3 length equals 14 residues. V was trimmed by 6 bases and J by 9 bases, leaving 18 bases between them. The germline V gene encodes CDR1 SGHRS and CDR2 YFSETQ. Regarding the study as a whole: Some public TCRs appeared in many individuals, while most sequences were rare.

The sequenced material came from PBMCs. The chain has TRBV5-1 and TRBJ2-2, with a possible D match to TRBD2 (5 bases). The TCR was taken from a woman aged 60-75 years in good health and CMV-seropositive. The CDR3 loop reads CASKGDGSTRELFF. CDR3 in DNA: TGCGCCAGCAAGGGAGACGGATCAACCCGGGAGCTGTTTTTT.